This TCR beta chain was recovered during a study of T cells after yellow fever vaccination. TCRdb reprocessed the 5' RACE reads via MiXCR and lists one record per CDR3 protein. The repertoire consists of tens of thousands of distinct CDR3 sequences, with approximately 7% occurring once and the leading ten covering 36%. This clonotype has ten or more counts. This CDR3 has 16 amino acids. V was pared by 6 bases and J by 3 bases, with 21 bases between. Germline values: CDR1 SNHLY, CDR2 FYNNEI. Sequenced material: CD8+ T cells sorted from PBMCs, taken 15 days after the yellow fever booster vaccination. This sequence was found in a man younger than 40 who received the YFV17D yellow fever vaccine. This chain joins TRBV2 and TRBJ2-7, with a tentative D call TRBD2 (6 bases). The CDR3 loop reads CASRLSSLGGYYEQYF. The CDR3 DNA reads as TGTGCCAGCAGGCTATCTTCGCTCGGGGGATACTACGAGCAGTACTTC.